This record covers a single T cell receptor (beta chain). Its specificity is not known. Relative to the germline gene, one junction end is altered; a read error may explain this. This specimen includes other DNA sequences encoding the same CDR3. These data come from a study of T cell responses to AZD1222 COVID-19 vaccine. Profiling relied on immunoSEQ multiplex PCR, and the TCRdb table lists in-frame clones only, not all of them. This sample has approximately 170,000 clones, with roughly 92% found just once. This CDR3 comprises 13 residues. CDR1 and CDR2 (germline): ENHRY, SYGVKD. Study-level results: Regions 160-218 and 743-854 dominated among vaccine-associated CD4 TCRs spanning spike. Sampled repertoires all dated from after the peak T cell response.

The specimen was peripheral blood, collected on day 0 of AZD1222 vaccination. The sequence came from an adult in good health. The chain joins TRBV10-3 to TRBJ1-5; the D is unclear. CDR3 region: CAISLDGNQPQHF. In DNA, the CDR3 is TGTGCCATCAGCCTGGACGGCAATCAACCCCAGCATTTT.